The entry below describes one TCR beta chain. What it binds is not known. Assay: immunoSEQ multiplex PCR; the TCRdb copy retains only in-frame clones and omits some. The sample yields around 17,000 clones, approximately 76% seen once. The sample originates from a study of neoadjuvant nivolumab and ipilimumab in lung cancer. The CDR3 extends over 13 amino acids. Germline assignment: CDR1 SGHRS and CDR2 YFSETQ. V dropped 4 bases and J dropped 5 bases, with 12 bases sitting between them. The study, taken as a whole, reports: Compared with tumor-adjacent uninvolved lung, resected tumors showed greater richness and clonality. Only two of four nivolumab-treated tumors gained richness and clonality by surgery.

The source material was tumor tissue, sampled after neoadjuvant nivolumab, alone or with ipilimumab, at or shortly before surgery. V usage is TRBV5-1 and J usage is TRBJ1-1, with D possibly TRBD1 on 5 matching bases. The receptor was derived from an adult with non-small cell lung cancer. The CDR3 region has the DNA TGCGCCAGCAGCGAGACGGGGGGTACTGAAGCTTTCTTT. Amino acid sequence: CASSETGGTEAFF.